These T cell receptor beta chains were read from a single sample in a study of T-cell reconstitution after alpha-beta-depleted transplantation in children. TCRdb reprocessed the PCR reads with MiXCR, giving one entry per CDR3 protein. The table shows 500,000 to 600,000 distinct CDR3 sequences, with approximately 32% occurring only once. The sample consisted of PBMCs from the stem cell graft donor, taken from the stem cell graft. The receptor source for this set is a human donor who donated a stem cell graft to a child with aplastic anemia. The CDR3 runs from the conserved cysteine through the conserved F or W. Each record gives: J gene, D gene, V gene, clone size, CDR3 protein, CDR3 DNA. D genes are given only for firm matches. Expanded clones get a size class; other rows say once, few or many, or leave the size out.

J gene: TRBJ2-5; D gene: -; V gene: TRBV3-1; clone size: -; CDR3 protein: CASSQALLLKTSETQYF; CDR3 DNA: TGTGCCAGCAGCCAAGCCCTCCTACTTAAAACCTCAGAGACCCAGTACTTC
J gene: TRBJ1-3; D gene: -; V gene: TRBV20-1; clone size: few; CDR3 protein: CSASPFREPGNTIYF; CDR3 DNA: TGCAGTGCTAGCCCCTTCCGAGAACCTGGAAACACCATATATTTT
J gene: TRBJ2-1; D gene: -; V gene: TRBV28; clone size: -; CDR3 protein: CASSFGSGYLGPRHGVEQFF; CDR3 DNA: TGTGCCAGCAGTTTCGGGTCGGGTTACTTAGGACCGAGGCACGGGGTTGAGCAGTTCTTC
J gene: TRBJ1-1; D gene: -; V gene: TRBV7-2; clone size: -; CDR3 protein: CASSLKTGYTEAFF; CDR3 DNA: TGTGCCAGCAGCTTAAAAACAGGGTACACTGAAGCTTTCTTT
J gene: TRBJ1-1; D gene: -; V gene: TRBV18; clone size: few; CDR3 protein: CASSPPNRASAAFF; CDR3 DNA: TGTGCCAGCTCACCACCGAACAGGGCTTCGGCCGCTTTCTTT
J gene: TRBJ2-3; D gene: -; V gene: TRBV18; clone size: -; CDR3 protein: CASSRGGSGTDTQYF; CDR3 DNA: TGTGCCAGCTCAAGGGGAGGTAGCGGCACAGATACGCAGTATTTT
J gene: TRBJ2-3; D gene: -; V gene: TRBV7-2; clone size: few; CDR3 protein: CASSRGPLDTQYF; CDR3 DNA: TGTGCCAGCAGCCGCGGTCCTTTGGATACGCAGTATTTT
J gene: TRBJ1-5; D gene: -; V gene: TRBV20-1; clone size: many; CDR3 protein: CSARDSNQPQHF; CDR3 DNA: TGCAGTGCTAGAGATAGCAATCAGCCCCAGCATTTT
J gene: TRBJ2-1; D gene: TRBD2; V gene: TRBV7-8; clone size: -; CDR3 protein: CATPAGGGGLMSYNEQFF; CDR3 DNA: TGTGCCACCCCTGCGGGGGGAGGAGGCCTAATGAGCTACAATGAGCAGTTCTTC
J gene: TRBJ2-1; D gene: TRBD2; V gene: TRBV6-2/TRBV6-3; clone size: -; CDR3 protein: CASSLGLADVNEQFF; CDR3 DNA: TGTGCCAGCAGTTTGGGGCTAGCGGACGTCAATGAGCAGTTCTTC
J gene: TRBJ1-1; D gene: -; V gene: TRBV7-2; clone size: -; CDR3 protein: CASSSQGQMNTEAFF; CDR3 DNA: TGTGCCAGCAGCTCACAGGGACAAATGAACACTGAAGCTTTCTTT
J gene: TRBJ1-4; D gene: TRBD1; V gene: TRBV20-1; clone size: few; CDR3 protein: CSPKEPGGREKLFF; CDR3 DNA: TGCAGTCCTAAGGAGCCAGGGGGCCGGGAAAAACTGTTTTTT
J gene: TRBJ2-5; D gene: -; V gene: TRBV7-2; clone size: -; CDR3 protein: CASSSAGRGETQYF; CDR3 DNA: TGTGCCAGCAGCTCAGCAGGCCGAGGCGAGACCCAGTACTTC
J gene: TRBJ2-3; D gene: -; V gene: TRBV12-3/TRBV12-4; clone size: -; CDR3 protein: CASTPRSGPPTDTQYF; CDR3 DNA: TGTGCCAGCACCCCCCGGAGCGGCCCACCCACAGATACGCAGTATTTT
J gene: TRBJ2-5; D gene: -; V gene: TRBV12-3/TRBV12-4; clone size: few; CDR3 protein: CASSLERTQETQYF; CDR3 DNA: TGTGCCAGCAGTTTAGAACGGACCCAAGAGACCCAGTACTTC
J gene: TRBJ1-5; D gene: -; V gene: TRBV30; clone size: few; CDR3 protein: CAWSAQEQAGNQPQHF; CDR3 DNA: TGTGCCTGGAGTGCACAGGAGCAAGCAGGCAATCAGCCCCAGCATTTT
J gene: TRBJ2-5; D gene: -; V gene: TRBV5-1; clone size: few; CDR3 protein: CASSVGPQETQYF; CDR3 DNA: TGCGCCAGCAGCGTGGGACCCCAAGAGACCCAGTACTTC
J gene: TRBJ2-7; D gene: TRBD2; V gene: TRBV6-2/TRBV6-3; clone size: few; CDR3 protein: CASRSSGSVYEQYF; CDR3 DNA: TGTGCCAGCAGATCAAGCGGGAGCGTTTACGAGCAGTACTTC
J gene: TRBJ2-1; D gene: TRBD2; V gene: TRBV5-1; clone size: few; CDR3 protein: CASSSGTSGLASSYNEQFF; CDR3 DNA: TGCGCCAGCAGCTCCGGGACTAGCGGGCTAGCCAGCTCCTACAATGAGCAGTTCTTC
J gene: TRBJ2-1; D gene: -; V gene: TRBV20-1; clone size: -; CDR3 protein: CSARGGAGDHNEQFF; CDR3 DNA: TGCAGTGCTAGAGGGGGGGCGGGAGATCACAATGAGCAGTTCTTC
J gene: TRBJ1-2; D gene: -; V gene: TRBV12-3/TRBV12-4; clone size: few; CDR3 protein: CASSQTGSSGYTF; CDR3 DNA: TGTGCCAGCAGCCAAACAGGGTCGAGTGGCTACACCTTC
J gene: TRBJ2-5; D gene: -; V gene: TRBV5-5; clone size: -; CDR3 protein: CASSLTPTGETQYF; CDR3 DNA: TGTGCCAGCAGCCTTACCCCGACTGGCGAGACCCAGTACTTC
J gene: TRBJ2-5; D gene: TRBD1; V gene: TRBV7-2; clone size: few; CDR3 protein: CASSLGSWDRGETQYF; CDR3 DNA: TGTGCCAGCAGCTTAGGATCCTGGGACAGGGGAGAGACCCAGTACTTC
J gene: TRBJ2-5; D gene: -; V gene: TRBV15; clone size: few; CDR3 protein: CATSRDSAQETQYF; CDR3 DNA: TGTGCCACCAGCAGAGATTCAGCCCAAGAGACCCAGTACTTC
J gene: TRBJ1-1; D gene: TRBD1; V gene: TRBV7-9; clone size: once; CDR3 protein: CASSLPQTGGANTEAFF; CDR3 DNA: TGTGCCAGCAGCTTACCCCAGACAGGGGGCGCGAACACTGAAGCTTTCTTT
J gene: TRBJ1-4; D gene: TRBD1; V gene: TRBV5-1; clone size: few; CDR3 protein: CASSPRTGGGGNEKLFF; CDR3 DNA: TGCGCCAGCAGCCCACGGACAGGGGGCGGTGGTAATGAAAAACTGTTTTTT
J gene: TRBJ2-1; D gene: -; V gene: TRBV6-2/TRBV6-3; clone size: few; CDR3 protein: CATKRLEEQFF; CDR3 DNA: TGTGCCACCAAACGGCTAGAGGAGCAGTTCTTC
J gene: TRBJ1-2; D gene: -; V gene: TRBV12-3/TRBV12-4; clone size: -; CDR3 protein: CASSLESGVYGYTF; CDR3 DNA: TGTGCCAGCAGTTTAGAATCAGGGGTTTATGGCTACACCTTC
J gene: TRBJ1-1; D gene: -; V gene: TRBV4-3; clone size: -; CDR3 protein: CASSQDLGSPLRTEAFF; CDR3 DNA: TGCGCCAGCAGCCAAGATCTGGGGAGTCCCTTACGGACTGAAGCTTTCTTT
J gene: TRBJ1-5; D gene: -; V gene: TRBV12-3/TRBV12-4; clone size: few; CDR3 protein: CASSLAQGRNQPQHF; CDR3 DNA: TGTGCCAGCAGTTTAGCGCAGGGTCGGAATCAGCCCCAGCATTTT
J gene: TRBJ2-7; D gene: TRBD1; V gene: TRBV11-1; clone size: -; CDR3 protein: CASSSPGTGSYEQYF; CDR3 DNA: TGTGCCAGCAGCTCGCCCGGGACAGGGAGTTACGAGCAGTACTTC
J gene: TRBJ1-5; D gene: -; V gene: TRBV5-5; clone size: few; CDR3 protein: CASSLGYSRASQEKPQHF; CDR3 DNA: TGTGCCAGCAGCTTGGGGTATAGTAGGGCATCCCAAGAGAAGCCCCAGCATTTT
J gene: TRBJ1-2; D gene: TRBD1; V gene: TRBV20-1; clone size: -; CDR3 protein: CSARDSTGGTGYTF; CDR3 DNA: TGCAGTGCTAGAGATAGCACAGGGGGGACGGGCTACACCTTC
J gene: TRBJ1-1; D gene: -; V gene: TRBV20-1; clone size: many; CDR3 protein: CSAIRGNTEAFF; CDR3 DNA: TGCAGTGCTATTAGGGGGAACACTGAAGCTTTCTTT
J gene: TRBJ2-5; D gene: TRBD2; V gene: TRBV20-1; clone size: -; CDR3 protein: CSASDGRAGETQYF; CDR3 DNA: TGCAGTGCTAGTGACGGGAGGGCCGGGGAGACCCAGTACTTC
J gene: TRBJ2-6; D gene: TRBD2; V gene: TRBV7-8; clone size: -; CDR3 protein: CAAGGGLRGANVLTF; CDR3 DNA: TGTGCTGCCGGCGGGGGGCTGAGGGGGGCCAACGTCCTGACTTTC
J gene: TRBJ2-3; D gene: TRBD1; V gene: TRBV28; clone size: once; CDR3 protein: CASSHDQGAADTQYF; CDR3 DNA: TGTGCCAGCAGCCACGACCAGGGGGCTGCAGATACGCAGTATTTT